This T cell receptor (beta chain) was documented in a study of blood T cell repertoires in COVID-19. The CDR3 has 15 amino acids. V trimming: 3 bases; J trimming: 2 bases; junction bases outside the gene matches: 4. Germline values: CDR1 SEHNR, CDR2 FQNEAQ (reference sequence). Clones were sequenced by immunoSEQ multiplex PCR, and TCRdb holds only the in-frame ones, with some missing. This table has a few hundred thousand clones, roughly 85% appearing once. This sequence was found in a man aged 60 to 75 who had recovered from COVID-19. This sequence joins TRBV7-9 and TRBJ2-3; 8 bases are shared with TRBD2. Sequenced sample: peripheral blood. Here the CDR3 reads CASSFRGGNTDTQYF. The CDR3 DNA is TGTGCCAGCAGCTTTCGGGGGGGCAACACAGATACGCAGTATTTT.